These T cell receptor beta chains were read from a single sample in a study of low-dose radiotherapy and immunotherapy resistance in tumors. TCRdb re-derived calls from the reads in MiXCR, one entry per CDR3 protein. The data show around 80,000 distinct CDR3 sequences, under 20% seen once. The specimen comprised PBMCs, sampled after low-dose radiotherapy plus immunotherapy. These receptors were collected from a male donor with prostate cancer. CDR3s leave out the opening cysteine and the closing phenylalanine or tryptophan. Fields, in order: V gene, CDR3 length, clone size, J gene, CDR3 protein. Size is omitted from some rows. Given values are once, few, many or a class for expanded clones.

TRBV29-1	12	many	TRBJ1-2	SANAGGRNYGYT
TRBV20-1	9	many	TRBJ2-1	SGTPYNEQF
TRBV20-1	13	many	TRBJ1-5	SASNGFASNQPQH
TRBV12-3/TRBV12-4	11	many	TRBJ1-1	ASSPAGVSGAF
TRBV28	10	medium-sized	TRBJ2-7	ATSAGAYEQY
TRBV12-3/TRBV12-4	12	many	TRBJ2-5	ASSFPRLSETQY
TRBV4-2	16	many	TRBJ2-2	ASSQDTMLAGGPRELF
TRBV12-3/TRBV12-4	12	few	TRBJ2-7	ASSPGQGSHEQY
TRBV4-3	13	many	TRBJ1-5	ASSQEFGSSQPQH
TRBV29-1	14	NA	TRBJ2-1	SVALAGARSYNEQF
TRBV18	12	once	TRBJ2-3	ASSPWTGTDTQY
TRBV28	13	many	TRBJ2-4	ASSLPGTGRSIQY
TRBV7-2	10	many	TRBJ2-3	ASSLVANTQY
TRBV10-2	11	many	TRBJ2-3	ASGDLVTDTQY
TRBV11-2	12	NA	TRBJ2-2	ASSFSLGNGELF
TRBV2	12	many	TRBJ2-7	ASSPGTGNHEQY